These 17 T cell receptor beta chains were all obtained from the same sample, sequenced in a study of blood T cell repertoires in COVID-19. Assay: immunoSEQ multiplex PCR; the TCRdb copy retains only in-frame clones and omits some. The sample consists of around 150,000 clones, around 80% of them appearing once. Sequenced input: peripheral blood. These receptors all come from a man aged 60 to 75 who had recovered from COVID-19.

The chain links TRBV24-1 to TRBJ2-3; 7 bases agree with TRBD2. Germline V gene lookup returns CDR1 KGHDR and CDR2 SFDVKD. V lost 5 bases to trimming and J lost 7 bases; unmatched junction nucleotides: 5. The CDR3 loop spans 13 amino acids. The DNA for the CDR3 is TGTGCCACCAGTGCCAGCGGGACGAATACGCAGTATTTT. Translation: CATSASGTNTQYF.

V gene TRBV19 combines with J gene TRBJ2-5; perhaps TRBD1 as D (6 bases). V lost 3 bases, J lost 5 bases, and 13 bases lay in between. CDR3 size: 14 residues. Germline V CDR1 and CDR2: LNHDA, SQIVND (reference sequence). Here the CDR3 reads CASSIRGEWETQYF. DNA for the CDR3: TGTGCCAGTAGTATCAGGGGTGAGTGGGAGACCCAGTACTTC.

Here the CDR3 reads CASSQNSGRVDTGELFF. The CDR3 region has the DNA TGCGCCAGCAGCCAGAATAGCGGGAGGGTCGACACCGGGGAGCTGTTTTTT. V and J are TRBV4-3 and TRBJ2-2; TRBD2 aligns across 11 bases. CDR1 and CDR2 from the germline V gene are LGHNA and YSLEER. The CDR3 consists of 17 residues. The junction had 6 bases not matched to a gene; V was cut back by 3 bases and J by 3 bases.

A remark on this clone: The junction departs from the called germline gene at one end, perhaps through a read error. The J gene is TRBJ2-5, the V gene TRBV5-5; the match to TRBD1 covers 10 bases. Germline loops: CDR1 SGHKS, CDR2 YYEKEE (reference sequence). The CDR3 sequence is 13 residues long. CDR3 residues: CASSLLPGQGFHF. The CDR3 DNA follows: TGTGCCAGCAGCTTGCTGCCGGGACAGGGGTTCCACTTC.

CDR3 in DNA: TGCGCCAGCAGCACCCGGACAGGGGGCAACTACGAGCAGTACTTC. Its translation is CASSTRTGGNYEQYF. V and J are TRBV4-3 and TRBJ2-7; 11 bases fit TRBD1. V shed 5 bases, J shed 3 bases, and the junction held 6 bases outside the gene matches. Germline V lookup: CDR1 LGHNA, CDR2 YSLEER. The CDR3 runs to 15 residues.

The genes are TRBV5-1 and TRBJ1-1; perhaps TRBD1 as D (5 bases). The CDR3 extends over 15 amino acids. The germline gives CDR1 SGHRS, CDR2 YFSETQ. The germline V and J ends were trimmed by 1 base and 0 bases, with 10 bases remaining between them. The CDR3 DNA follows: TGCGCCAGCAGCTTGAAGGGGCCCATGAACACTGAAGCTTTCTTT. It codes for CASSLKGPMNTEAFF.

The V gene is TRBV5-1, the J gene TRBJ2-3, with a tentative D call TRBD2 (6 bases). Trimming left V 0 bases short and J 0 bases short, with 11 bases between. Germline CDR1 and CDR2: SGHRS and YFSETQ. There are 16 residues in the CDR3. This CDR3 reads CASSLDGLPSTDTQYF. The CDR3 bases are TGCGCCAGCAGCTTGGACGGACTACCTAGCACAGATACGCAGTATTTT.

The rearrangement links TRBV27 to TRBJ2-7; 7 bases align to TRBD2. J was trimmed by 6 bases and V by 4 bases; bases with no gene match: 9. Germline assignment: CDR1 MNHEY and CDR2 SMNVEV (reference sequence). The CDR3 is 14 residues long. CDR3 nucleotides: TGTGCCAGCAGTTACGGGGGAGGGTACAGCGAGCAGTACTTC. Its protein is CASSYGGGYSEQYF.

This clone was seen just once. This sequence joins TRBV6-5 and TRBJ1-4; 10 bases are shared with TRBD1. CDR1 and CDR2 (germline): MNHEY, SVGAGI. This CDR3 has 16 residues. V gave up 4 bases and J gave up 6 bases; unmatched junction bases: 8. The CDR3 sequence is CASSSGQGIPYEKLFF. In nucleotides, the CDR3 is TGTGCCAGCAGTTCGGGACAGGGGATCCCCTATGAAAAACTGTTTTTT.

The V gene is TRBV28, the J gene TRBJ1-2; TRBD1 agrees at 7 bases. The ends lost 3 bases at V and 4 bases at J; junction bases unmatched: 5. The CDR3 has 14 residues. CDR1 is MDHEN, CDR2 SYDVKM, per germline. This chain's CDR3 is CASSFKAGGYGYTF. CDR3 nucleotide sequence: TGTGCCAGCAGTTTTAAGGCAGGGGGCTATGGCTACACCTTC.

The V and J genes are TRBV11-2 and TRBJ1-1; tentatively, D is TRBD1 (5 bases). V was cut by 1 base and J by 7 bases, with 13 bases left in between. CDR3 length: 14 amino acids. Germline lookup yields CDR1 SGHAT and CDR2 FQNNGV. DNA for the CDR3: TGTGCCAGCAGCTTAGGCCTTCGGGGGGGTGAAGCTTTCTTT. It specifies CASSLGLRGGEAFF.

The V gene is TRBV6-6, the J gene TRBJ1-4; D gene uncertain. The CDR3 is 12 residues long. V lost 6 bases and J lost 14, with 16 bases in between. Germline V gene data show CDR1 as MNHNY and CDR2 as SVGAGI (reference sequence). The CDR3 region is CASSPEAAMLFF. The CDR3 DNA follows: TGTGCCAGCAGCCCGGAGGCGGCGATGCTGTTTTTT.

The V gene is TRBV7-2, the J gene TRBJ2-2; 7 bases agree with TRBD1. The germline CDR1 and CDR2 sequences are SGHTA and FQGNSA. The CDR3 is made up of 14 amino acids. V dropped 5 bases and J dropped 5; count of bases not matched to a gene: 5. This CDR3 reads CASSPTGKTGELFF. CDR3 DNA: TGTGCCAGCAGCCCGACAGGGAAGACCGGGGAGCTGTTTTTT.

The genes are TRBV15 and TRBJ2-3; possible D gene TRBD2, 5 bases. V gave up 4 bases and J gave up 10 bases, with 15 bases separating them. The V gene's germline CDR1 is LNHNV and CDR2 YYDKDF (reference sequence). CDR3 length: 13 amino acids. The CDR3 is CATSTGLARAQYF. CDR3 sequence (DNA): TGTGCCACCAGCACCGGACTGGCCCGGGCGCAGTATTTT.

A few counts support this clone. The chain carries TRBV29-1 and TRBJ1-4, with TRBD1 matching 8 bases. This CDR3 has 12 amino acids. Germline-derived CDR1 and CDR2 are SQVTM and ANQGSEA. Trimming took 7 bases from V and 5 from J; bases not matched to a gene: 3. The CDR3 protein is CSGGQGNEKLFF. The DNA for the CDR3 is TGCAGCGGCGGACAGGGAAATGAAAAACTGTTTTTT.

CDR3: CASSPRDEQYF. CDR3 nucleotides: TGTGCCAGCAGTCCCCGGGACGAGCAGTACTTC. The chain links TRBV6-6 to TRBJ2-7; D gene unclear. CDR3 length: 11 residues. Germline lookup yields CDR1 MNHNY and CDR2 SVGAGI (reference sequence). V was clipped by 5 bases and J by 5 bases, with 7 bases between them.

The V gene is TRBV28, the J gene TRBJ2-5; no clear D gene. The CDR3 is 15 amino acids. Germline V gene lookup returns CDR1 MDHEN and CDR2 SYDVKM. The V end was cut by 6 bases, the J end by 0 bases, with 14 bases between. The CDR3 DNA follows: TGTGCCAGCAGAGCGATAGCAACGTACCAAGAGACCCAGTACTTC. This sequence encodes CASRAIATYQETQYF.